The 15 T cell receptor beta chains listed next were all sequenced from one sample in a study of shared clonotypes between healthy human individuals. CD8 cells classed as naive were CD45RO-negative and positively selected for CCR7, excluding terminally differentiated effector memory CD45RA+ cells. Data came from immunoSEQ multiplex PCR; TCRdb stores just in-frame clones and leaves some out. The sample contains more than 600,000 clones, about 90% of which appear only once. The source material was naive CD8+ T cells sorted from blood. The receptors here all came from a young man in good health.

The V gene is TRBV7-9, the J gene TRBJ2-7; possible D gene TRBD1, 5 bases. This CDR3 contains 14 residues. The germline CDR1 and CDR2 sequences are SEHNR and FQNEAQ (reference sequence). V was pared by 5 bases and J by 1 base, with 12 bases between. DNA for the CDR3: TGTGCCAGCAGCCCCCCTTCAGGGTCCTACGAGCAGTACTTC. Translated: CASSPPSGSYEQYF.

The chain combines TRBV2 with TRBJ1-2; D uncertain. Trimming cost V 6 bases and J 0 bases, with 8 bases left between them. This CDR3 region has 13 residues. Germline V gene sequence: CDR1 SNHLY, CDR2 FYNNEI. DNA of the CDR3: TGTGCCAGCAGGCAAAGATCTAACTATGGCTACACCTTC. Its translation: CASRQRSNYGYTF.

V and J are TRBV27 and TRBJ2-7, with D perhaps assigned TRBD1 or TRBD2 (5 bases each). Trimming removed 2 bases from V and 1 base from J, with 9 bases in between. Germline V gene sequence: CDR1 MNHEY, CDR2 SMNVEV (reference sequence). This CDR3 region has 14 residues. The CDR3 region has the DNA TGTGCCAGCAGTTTAGGGACCAAATCCTACGAGCAGTACTTC. Its protein product is CASSLGTKSYEQYF.

This clone occurred once. The chain is built from TRBV7-8 and TRBJ2-2; D gene unclear. In germline, CDR1 is SGHVS, CDR2 FQNEAQ. This CDR3 has 14 amino acids. Trimming removed 4 bases from V and 6 bases from J, with 12 bases in between. This CDR3 reads CASSSQAGPGELFF. The CDR3, as DNA: TGTGCCAGCAGCTCACAAGCCGGGCCCGGGGAGCTGTTTTTT.

V usage is TRBV29-1 and J usage is TRBJ1-1, with D perhaps TRBD1 (5 bases). Trimming took 0 bases from V and 6 from J, leaving 14 bases between them. Germline V gene sequence: CDR1 SQVTM, CDR2 ANQGSEA. The CDR3 runs 14 residues. CDR3 residues: CSVEDFSGDSEAFF. CDR3 nucleotides: TGCAGCGTTGAAGATTTCTCGGGGGATTCTGAAGCTTTCTTT.

This sequence joins TRBV28 and TRBJ1-5, with D unresolved. Trimming stripped 8 bases from V and 6 bases from J, with 2 bases between. The CDR3 covers 9 residues. Germline V gene data show CDR1 as MDHEN and CDR2 as SYDVKM. The CDR3 here is CASGQPQHF. The CDR3 coding sequence is TGTGCCAGCGGTCAGCCCCAGCATTTT.

This chain uses TRBV27 with TRBJ2-1; a weak D match, TRBD2 (6 bases). CDR1 and CDR2 (germline): MNHEY, SMNVEV (reference sequence). This CDR3 has 13 residues. V was trimmed by 2 bases and J by 9 bases, leaving 11 bases between them. In DNA form, the CDR3 reads TGTGCCAGCAGTTTAATCGGGGGTAGTGAGCAGTTCTTC. The encoded protein is CASSLIGGSEQFF.

The chain couples TRBV7-9 to TRBJ2-7; D is unclear. Deletions cut 5 bases from V and 3 bases from J, with 11 bases between. The CDR3 spans 13 residues. Germline V lookup: CDR1 SEHNR, CDR2 FQNEAQ (reference sequence). Written as DNA, the CDR3 is TGTGCCAGCAGCCCTTTACATTTCTACGAGCAGTACTTC. It is translated as CASSPLHFYEQYF.

This clone was counted a single time. This sequence joins TRBV12-5 and TRBJ2-3, with unresolved D. Trimming cost V 3 bases and J 0 bases, with 10 bases left between them. The CDR3 is 15 residues long. Germline V gives CDR1 LGHNT, CDR2 FRNRAP. CDR3 amino acids: CASGFRNCSTDTQYF. The CDR3 nucleotides are TGTGCTAGTGGTTTCCGGAACTGTAGCACAGATACGCAGTATTTT.

The V and J genes are TRBV18 and TRBJ2-2, with a possible D match to TRBD1 (6 bases). The germline CDR1 and CDR2 sequences are KGHSH and LQKENI. This CDR3 is built from 17 residues. Trimming pared 4 bases from V and 1 base from J, leaving 16 bases between. The CDR3 spells CASSLLDRPLNTGELFF. DNA of the CDR3: TGTGCCAGCTCACTTCTCGACAGGCCTCTGAACACCGGGGAGCTGTTTTTT.

The chain uses TRBV7-9 and TRBJ2-5, with TRBD2 matching over 15 bases. The CDR3 has 19 residues. Germline assignment: CDR1 SEHNR and CDR2 FQNEAQ (reference sequence). Trimming at V came to 7 bases and at J to 2 bases, leaving 14 bases not matched to a gene. In nucleotides, the CDR3 is TGTGCCAGCAACCTCCGCCCCGGACTAGCGGGAGGGGGTCAAGAGACCCAGTACTTC. Protein: CASNLRPGLAGGGQETQYF.

V and J are TRBV12-1 and TRBJ1-5; TRBD1 is the table's D call, not checked against the DNA. TRBV12-1 is deemed a pseudogene. This CDR3 has 16 residues. This CDR3 is CASSFSPQGEDQPQHF. CDR3 in DNA: TGTGCCAGCAGCTTTAGCCCGCAGGGGGAAGATCAGCCCCAGCATTTT.

The chain employs TRBV29-1 and TRBJ2-7; possible D gene TRBD1, 6 bases. V was cut by 6 bases and J by 3 bases, with 12 bases left in between. Germline V gene sequence: CDR1 SQVTM, CDR2 ANQGSEA. The CDR3 contains 12 residues. CDR3 loop: CSVTGQNYEQYF. CDR3 nucleotides: TGCAGCGTAACCGGACAGAACTACGAGCAGTACTTC.

This chain connects TRBV15 to TRBJ1-1; unclear D gene. The CDR3 runs to 14 residues. V shed 7 bases and J shed 0 bases, with 12 bases lying between them. The V gene's germline CDR1 is LNHNV and CDR2 YYDKDF (reference sequence). As DNA, the CDR3 is TGTGCCACCAACCAACGATTGATGAACACTGAAGCTTTCTTT. Protein: CATNQRLMNTEAFF.

The chain combines TRBV27 with TRBJ1-2; 9 bases map to TRBD1. The germline V gene encodes CDR1 MNHEY and CDR2 SMNVEV (reference sequence). The trim removed 5 bases at V and 8 bases at J, leaving 6 bases unmatched. The CDR3 has 13 residues. CDR3 sequence reads: CASSRRQGDGYTF. The CDR3 DNA reads TGTGCCAGCAGTCGCAGACAGGGGGACGGCTACACCTTC.